This TCR beta chain was sequenced during a study of OX40 agonist ivuxolimab in advanced cancers. Germline CDR1 reads LNHDA; CDR2 reads SQIVND (reference sequence). This CDR3 has 15 residues. V lost 4 bases, J lost 6 bases, and 10 bases stayed unmatched. TCRdb's table, derived via immunoSEQ multiplex PCR, lists solely in-frame clones and lacks some. The sample shows tens of thousands of clones, 70% to 90% of them seen only once. The sequences come from CD4+ or CD8+ T cells sorted from blood, collected in a trial of the OX40 agonist ivuxolimab. This receptor was identified in an adult with an advanced solid tumor such as melanoma, head and neck, liver or kidney cancer. The chain combines TRBV19 with TRBJ2-5; TRBD1 agrees at 8 bases. This CDR3 is CASSRQAGGAKTQYF. The CDR3 coding sequence is TGTGCCAGTAGTAGGCAGGCAGGGGGCGCGAAGACCCAGTACTTC.